Below are 30 T cell receptor beta chains sequenced from a single sample in a study of T cell repertoires in cytomegalovirus infection. TCRdb analysed the reads with MiXCR anew, one entry per CDR3 protein. The sample includes approximately 1,000,000 distinct CDR3 sequences, roughly 30% of them seen just once. Their target antigens are unknown. Sequences were derived from cultured CD8+ T cells from PBMCs, sampled from culture after CMV antigen stimulation. Source of these receptors: a human donor in good health (CMV status not recorded). Some clones in this sample may be carry-over from other donors' samples.

This sequence joins TRBV4-1 and TRBJ1-2; a possible D gene is TRBD1 (6 bases). This CDR3 comprises 15 residues. V lost 2 bases, J lost 6 bases, and 16 bases lay in between. Looked up from germline, CDR1 is MGHRA and CDR2 is YSYEKL. CDR3: CASSQTTGIHHGYTF. The CDR3 nucleotides read TGCGCCAGCAGCCAAACGACAGGCATCCATCATGGCTACACCTTC.

The rearrangement joins TRBV6-2 or TRBV6-3 to TRBJ2-7, with 10 positions matching TRBD1. CDR3 length: 14 amino acids. From germline, CDR1 is MNHEY and CDR2 SVGEGT. V was pared by 5 bases and J by 5 bases, with 6 bases of the junction left unmatched. CDR3 sequence (DNA): TGTGCCAGCAGTCGCCGGGACAGGGGCCACGAGCAGTACGTC. As protein: CASSRRDRGHEQYV.

The rearrangement links TRBV12-3 or TRBV12-4 to TRBJ1-1; D may be TRBD1 (6 bases). The CDR3 has 14 residues. V was pared by 5 bases and J by 1 base, with 11 bases between. CDR3 in amino acids: CASSIHRENTEAFF. The DNA of the CDR3 is TGTGCCAGCAGTATACACAGGGAGAACACTGAAGCTTTCTTT.

This chain connects TRBV6-6 to TRBJ2-5; TRBD1 matches 8 bases. Germline V gene lookup returns CDR1 MNHNY and CDR2 SVGAGI (reference sequence). V shed 2 bases and J 3 bases; nucleotides not matched to a gene: 5. CDR3 length equals 15 residues. CDR3 sequence reads: CASSYAQGVEETQYF. The CDR3 DNA is TGTGCCAGCAGTTACGCACAGGGGGTCGAAGAGACCCAGTACTTC.

The V call is TRBV27, the J call TRBJ1-6; TRBD1 matches 10 bases. Trimming at V came to 6 bases and at J to 7 bases, leaving 3 bases not matched to a gene. Germline assignment: CDR1 MNHEY and CDR2 SMNVEV (reference sequence). This CDR3 spans 14 amino acids. This CDR3 is CASRWTGGNSPLHF. The CDR3, as DNA: TGTGCCAGCAGGTGGACAGGGGGAAATTCACCCCTCCACTTT.

The V gene is TRBV28, the J gene TRBJ1-2; TRBD1 aligns across 9 bases. The germline CDR1 and CDR2 sequences are MDHEN and SYDVKM. With 5 bases clipped from V and 7 bases from J, the junction kept 11 bases outside the gene matches. CDR3 length equals 15 residues. The DNA of the CDR3 is TGTGCCAGCAGTCCTTGGGACAGGGTATGGAGTGGCTACACCTTC. Its translation: CASSPWDRVWSGYTF.

This clonotype was counted a few times. The V gene is TRBV12-3 or TRBV12-4, the J gene TRBJ2-3, with D perhaps matching TRBD1 (6 bases). Deletions cut 1 base from V and 5 bases from J, with 13 bases between. This CDR3 spans 15 amino acids. The CDR3 DNA reads TGTGCCAGCAGTTTAGGACAGGTAGTAGTAGATACGCAGTATTTT. Its translation is CASSLGQVVVDTQYF.

Many counts were recorded for this clonotype. CDR3 in amino acids: CASSDRGGDYGYTF. CDR3 nucleotide sequence: TGTGCCAGCAGTGACCGGGGAGGGGACTATGGCTACACCTTC. V is TRBV28 and J is TRBJ1-2, with D possibly matching TRBD1 (5 bases). The germline gives CDR1 MDHEN, CDR2 SYDVKM. Trimming took 5 bases from V and 3 from J, leaving 13 bases between them. The CDR3 is made up of 14 amino acids.

A few counts support this clonotype. The CDR3 DNA reads as TGTGCCAGCAGCGTAGCTGGGCAGGGTGGAGAGACCCAGTACTTC. Encoded protein: CASSVAGQGGETQYF. The gene calls are TRBV9 and TRBJ2-5; tentatively, D is TRBD1 (5 bases). Trimming took off 0 bases at V and 4 bases at J, with 13 bases between the two ends. This CDR3 contains 15 residues. Germline lookup yields CDR1 SGDLS and CDR2 YYNGEE.

J is TRBJ2-3 and V is TRBV12-3 or TRBV12-4; a possible D gene is TRBD2 (7 bases). CDR3 length equals 15 residues. Trimming left V 5 bases short and J 4 bases short, with 16 bases between. Here the CDR3 reads CASSEGGGRSDTQYF. CDR3 coding DNA: TGTGCCAGCAGTGAGGGGGGGGGGCGGTCAGATACGCAGTATTTT.

The rearrangement uses TRBV24-1 and TRBJ2-1; tentative D call: TRBD2 (6 bases). Germline V gene sequence: CDR1 KGHDR, CDR2 SFDVKD. The CDR3 is 11 amino acids. V was cut by 9 bases and J by 5 bases, with 7 bases left in between. CDR3 DNA sequence: TGTGCCACCGGAGGGGACAATGAGCAGTTCTTC. Translated: CATGGDNEQFF.

This clonotype turned up a few times. This chain links TRBV12-3 or TRBV12-4 with TRBJ2-7, with TRBD1 as a possible D gene (5 bases). This CDR3 is 13 amino acids long. Between the trimmed V and J ends, which lost 6 bases and 6 bases, there was a span of 15 bases. CDR3 sequence: CASSSFQGAEQYF. As DNA, the CDR3 is TGTGCCAGCAGCTCATTTCAGGGTGCCGAGCAGTACTTC.

Many counts were recorded for this clonotype. The chain couples TRBV7-9 to TRBJ2-1; possibly TRBD2 for D (7 bases). The CDR3 runs to 13 residues. The germline V gene has CDR1 SEHNR and CDR2 FQNEAQ (reference sequence). Trimming left V 3 bases short and J 8 bases short, with 11 bases between. CDR3 DNA: TGTGCCAGCAGCTTGGAGGGGGGGCATGAGCAGTTCTTC. It specifies CASSLEGGHEQFF. The full variable domain, in which reference TRBV7-9 and TRBJ2-1 provide the parts outside the CDR3, is DTGVSQNPRHKITKRGQNVTFRCDPISEHNRLYWYRQTLGQGPEFLTYFQNEAQLEKSRLLSDRFSAERPKGSFSTLEIQRTEQGDSAMYLCASSLEGGHEQFFGPGTRLTVL.

This clonotype came up many times. The chain couples TRBV7-8 to TRBJ2-1; TRBD2 aligns across 9 bases. The V gene's germline CDR1 is SGHVS and CDR2 FQNEAQ. The CDR3 consists of 15 residues. J was trimmed by 7 bases and V by 4 bases; bases with no gene match: 8. The CDR3 here is CASSSPGTSRNEQFF. For the CDR3, the DNA is TGTGCCAGCAGCTCGCCCGGGACTAGCAGGAATGAGCAGTTCTTC.

V usage is TRBV20-1 and J usage is TRBJ1-4; no reliable D call. Per the germline V gene, CDR1 is DFQATT and CDR2 is SNEGSKA (reference sequence). This CDR3 has 19 residues. The ends were cut back, 1 base at V and 0 bases at J, with 21 bases in the middle. The CDR3 sequence: CSARVLRNLNFATNEKLFF. DNA for the CDR3: TGCAGTGCTAGAGTGTTGCGCAATCTGAACTTTGCAACTAATGAAAAACTGTTTTTT.

This clonotype was seen only a few times. The chain is built from TRBV12-3 or TRBV12-4 and TRBJ1-2; D remains unclear. The CDR3 is 14 amino acids. V was cut by 6 bases and J by 7 bases, with 18 bases left in between. The CDR3 DNA is TGTGCCAGCAGCCACTTTTCTCCAGGTACTGGCTACACCTTC. It is translated as CASSHFSPGTGYTF.

This clonotype came up a few times. This rearrangement joins TRBV5-4 to TRBJ1-2, with D perhaps matching TRBD1 (5 bases). Germline values: CDR1 SGHNT, CDR2 YYREEE (reference sequence). V lost 4 bases to trimming and J lost 4 bases, with 14 bases between them. This CDR3 region has 14 residues. The CDR3 protein is CASSVGAGIYGYTF. For the CDR3, the DNA is TGTGCCAGCAGCGTTGGGGCAGGGATCTATGGCTACACCTTC.

This clonotype was found a few times. J is TRBJ2-2 and V is TRBV6-2 or TRBV6-3; D remains ambiguous. This CDR3 contains 16 residues. The V end lost 2 bases, the J end lost 4 bases, and 14 bases lay between the germline ends. CDR1 and CDR2 from the germline V gene are MNHEY and SVGEGT. CDR3 region: CASSYLGKSPTGELFF. DNA for the CDR3: TGTGCCAGCAGTTACCTGGGGAAATCTCCCACCGGGGAGCTGTTTTTT.

This clonotype was counted between two and nine times. This sequence joins TRBV7-9 and TRBJ1-3; D is ambiguous. Germline CDR1 SEHNR, CDR2 FQNEAQ (reference sequence). Trimming took off 7 bases at V and 0 bases at J, with 13 bases between the two ends. CDR3 length: 15 residues. The CDR3 spells CASIKSGSSGNTIYF. In nucleotides, the CDR3 is TGTGCCAGCATCAAGTCTGGAAGCTCTGGAAACACCATATATTTT.

V is TRBV14 and J is TRBJ2-5, with D perhaps being TRBD1 or TRBD2 (6 bases each). Germline assignment: CDR1 SGHDN and CDR2 FVKESK. Trimming removed 10 bases at V and 4 bases at J, with 19 bases between. The CDR3 runs 14 residues. The CDR3 loop reads CAILRGDKLETQYF. CDR3 in DNA: TGTGCCATTCTAAGGGGGGACAAGCTAGAGACCCAGTACTTC. Full variable domain (rest looked up from reference TRBV14 and TRBJ2-5): EAGVTQFPSHSVIEKGQTVTLRCDPISGHDNLYWYRRVMGKEIKFLLHFVKESKQDESGMPNNRFLAERTGGTYSTLKVQPAELEDSGVYFCAILRGDKLETQYFGPGTRLLVL.

Concerning this clonotype itself: Its ends do not fully match the called genes, so a read error is possible. This chain uses TRBV7-6 with TRBJ2-3; weak D call: TRBD1 (6 bases). This CDR3 spans 16 amino acids. Germline V gene sequence: CDR1 SGHVS, CDR2 FNYEAQ. CDR3 loop: CASSSSRDTGTDTQYF. In nucleotides, the CDR3 is TGTGCTAGCAGCTCTAGCCGGGACACCGGCACAGATACGCAGTATTTT.

J is TRBJ1-1 and V is TRBV5-1; D not certain. Germline-derived CDR1 and CDR2 are SGHRS and YFSETQ. This CDR3 comprises 13 residues. The V end lost 2 bases, the J end lost 3 bases, and 8 bases lay between the germline ends. CDR3 loop: CASSFYGHTEAFF. The CDR3 DNA reads TGCGCCAGCAGCTTTTACGGCCACACTGAAGCTTTCTTT.

J is TRBJ2-5 and V is TRBV24-1; D possibly corresponds to TRBD2 (6 bases). The CDR3 extends over 17 amino acids. The ends were cut back, 4 bases at V and 5 bases at J, with 22 bases in the middle. Germline CDR1 and CDR2: KGHDR and SFDVKD. The CDR3 reads CATSDPYGGRGEETQYF. CDR3 nucleotides: TGTGCCACCAGTGACCCTTACGGGGGAAGGGGTGAGGAGACCCAGTACTTC.

V gene TRBV7-9 combines with J gene TRBJ2-3, with D perhaps TRBD2 (7 bases). The length of the CDR3 is 12 residues. Trimming removed 8 bases at V and 6 bases at J, with 12 bases between. CDR1 and CDR2 from the germline V gene are SEHNR and FQNEAQ (reference sequence). The CDR3 loop is CASEGGGDTQYF. In DNA, the CDR3 is TGTGCCAGCGAGGGGGGAGGGGATACGCAGTATTTT.

This clonotype appeared a single time. J is TRBJ2-2 and V is TRBV12-5; the match to TRBD2 covers 8 bases. Trimming cost V 4 bases and J 2 bases; bases outside gene matches: 6. Looked up from germline, CDR1 is LGHNT and CDR2 is FRNRAP. The CDR3 runs 16 residues. The CDR3 coding sequence is TGTGCTAGTGGTTATGGAGCGGGGGCCAACACCGGGGAGCTGTTTTTT. This encodes CASGYGAGANTGELFF.

In its sample, this clonotype was seen many times. The V and J genes are TRBV7-9 and TRBJ2-7; 7 positions match TRBD2. Germline V lookup: CDR1 SEHNR, CDR2 FQNEAQ (reference sequence). The CDR3 has 14 amino acids. With V trimmed by 4 bases and J by 2 bases, 5 bases remained unmatched. The CDR3 DNA sequence: TGTGCCAGCAGCTCACGGGACTATGCCTACGAGCAGTACTTC. Its protein is CASSSRDYAYEQYF.

V usage is TRBV5-1 and J usage is TRBJ2-3; D unclear. Trimming pared 7 bases from V and 1 base from J, leaving 13 bases between. The germline gives CDR1 SGHRS, CDR2 YFSETQ. There are 14 residues in the CDR3. The DNA for the CDR3 is TGCGCCAGCTCGATTGGAGAACGCACAGATACGCAGTATTTT. It translates to CASSIGERTDTQYF.

This sequence joins TRBV12-3 or TRBV12-4 and TRBJ2-5, with 7 nucleotides matching TRBD2. There are 10 residues in the CDR3. J lost 9 bases, V lost 8 bases, and 3 bases had no gene match. CDR3 in amino acids: CASGAGAQYF. The CDR3 DNA reads as TGTGCCAGCGGGGCGGGAGCCCAGTACTTC.

The gene calls are TRBV6-5 and TRBJ1-1; weak D call: TRBD1 (5 bases). V lost 2 bases, J lost 0 bases, and 10 bases lay in between. Germline V gene data show CDR1 as MNHEY and CDR2 as SVGAGI. CDR3 length: 15 amino acids. The CDR3 nucleotides are TGTGCCAGCAGTTACCGGGACGGGATGAACACTGAAGCTTTCTTT. Residues: CASSYRDGMNTEAFF.

The rearrangement links TRBV6-2 or TRBV6-3 to TRBJ1-1; perhaps TRBD1 as D (5 bases). Trimming took 4 bases from V and 7 from J, leaving 13 bases between them. CDR3 length: 13 residues. Germline CDR1 and CDR2: MNHEY and SVGEGT. DNA for the CDR3: TGTGCCAGCAGTTTCGGGACCGCCAGTGAAGCTTTCTTT. Amino acids: CASSFGTASEAFF.